This T cell receptor (beta chain) was found in a study of beta chain features in type 1 diabetes. Expressed TCRB transcripts got sequenced, as all isolated RNA was reverse transcribed. Assay used: immunoSEQ multiplex PCR; TCRdb lists only in-frame clones, some missing. The repertoire includes around 350,000 clones, around an eighth of them detected once, and approximately 0.015% sits in the top ten. Germline lookup yields CDR1 SQVTM and CDR2 ANQGSEA. CDR3 size: 11 residues. Turning to this clone: The junction shows a germline mismatch at one end, possibly a read error.

The single heparinised draw taken from each donor contained approximately 100 mL of blood on average. The chain employs TRBV29-1 and TRBJ2-7; TRBD1 might be the D (5 bases). This TCR came from a man aged 18 to 30 in good health. Sequencing used naive CD4+ T cells from blood. Here the CDR3 DNA reads TGCAGCGTTGAGGCGCAGGGAAGACCGAATTTC. Translation: CSVEAQGRPNF.